The entry that follows covers one T cell receptor beta chain sequence. The antigen remains undetermined. This sample was included in a study of response to subunit inactivated influenza vaccine. Germline assignment: CDR1 MNHEY and CDR2 SVGAGI. The CDR3 loop spans 15 amino acids. V dropped 4 bases and J dropped 7; count of bases not matched to a gene: 10. One entry per CDR3 protein results from TCRdb running MiXCR on the RT-PCR reads. The sample carries 150,000 to 200,000 distinct CDR3 sequences, less than 15% recorded once. Study results and limitations: Few new T cells, the authors suggested, are recruited by each seasonal influenza vaccination.

This sample was shared with a second study, whose subject was T cells expressing NK-cell markers. From that second work: TCR beta libraries carry UMIs added by 5'RACE template switching. It was sorted CD3+CD56+NKG2C+, CD3+CD56+NKG2C- and CD3+CD56-NKG2C+ T cells that supplied the TCR beta repertoires. Seven sequenced donors out of eight were HCMV-seropositive, one seronegative. Dominance of the CD3+CD56-NKG2C+ fraction by these clonotypes also held in four donors.

The chain links TRBV6-5 to TRBJ2-1; 7 nucleotides agree with TRBD1. The TCR sequence derives from a man in his fifties who received an inactivated influenza vaccine. Here the sequenced sample was CD8+ T cells sorted from PBMCs, taken roughly 13 days after vaccination. CDR3 region: CASSLGQGVGNEQFF. The CDR3, as DNA: TGTGCCAGCAGTTTAGGGCAGGGGGTAGGGAATGAGCAGTTCTTC.